These 9 T cell receptor beta chains originate from one sample sequenced in a study of blood T cell repertoires in COVID-19. The protocol was immunoSEQ multiplex PCR, while the TCRdb copy is restricted to in-frame clones and leaves out a portion. Of roughly 500,000 clones listed, around 85% are singletons. The sample was PBMCs or T cells enriched from blood (not recorded which). Receptor source: a woman in her sixties or seventies who had recovered from COVID-19.

This chain connects TRBV11-3 to TRBJ2-7; tentative D call: TRBD1 (5 bases). The V end lost 6 bases, the J end lost 0 bases, and 6 bases lay between the germline ends. The CDR3 runs to 12 residues. Germline V gene data show CDR1 as SGHNT and CDR2 as YENEEA. Written as DNA, the CDR3 is TGTGCCAGCAGGGACACCTCCTACGAGCAGTACTTC. Amino acid sequence: CASRDTSYEQYF.

The rearrangement joins TRBV24-1 to TRBJ2-1; 7 nucleotides match TRBD1. CDR3 size: 14 residues. After removal of 0 bases from V and 6 bases from J, the junction contained 1 base not matched to a gene. The germline V gene has CDR1 KGHDR and CDR2 SFDVKD. The CDR3 bases are TGTGCCACCAGTGATTTGCGGGACAGCAATGAGCAGTTCTTC. This translates into CATSDLRDSNEQFF.

V usage is TRBV3-1 (or the pseudogene TRBV3-2) and J usage is TRBJ2-7, with D possibly being TRBD1 (5 bases). Looked up from germline, CDR1 is LGHDT and CDR2 is YNNKEL (reference sequence). V shed 1 base and J shed 6 bases, with 10 bases lying between them. The CDR3 is 13 residues long. CDR3 sequence reads: CASSQAGKGEQYV. CDR3 nucleotides: TGTGCCAGCAGCCAAGCAGGGAAGGGCGAGCAGTACGTC.

The rearrangement uses TRBV2 and TRBJ1-2, with D tentatively TRBD1 (5 bases). Trimming removed 4 bases at V and 4 bases at J, with 13 bases between. The CDR3 contains 14 residues. The germline CDR1 and CDR2 sequences are SNHLY and FYNNEI. The CDR3 sequence is CASSAAGQGYGYTF. CDR3 in DNA: TGTGCCAGCAGTGCTGCAGGGCAGGGCTATGGCTACACCTTC.

V usage is TRBV14 and J usage is TRBJ2-4, with 7 positions matching TRBD1. This CDR3 has 16 amino acids. Trimming at V came to 0 bases and at J to 9 bases, leaving 11 bases not matched to a gene. Germline V gene data show CDR1 as SGHDN and CDR2 as FVKESK. CDR3 sequence reads: CASSQDEQGMQRIQYF. The CDR3 DNA sequence: TGTGCCAGCAGCCAAGACGAACAGGGGATGCAACGCATTCAGTACTTC. The full variable domain, with the rest looked up from reference TRBV14 and TRBJ2-4, is EAGVTQFPSHSVIEKGQTVTLRCDPISGHDNLYWYRRVMGKEIKFLLHFVKESKQDESGMPNNRFLAERTGGTYSTLKVQPAELEDSGVYFCASSQDEQGMQRIQYFGAGTRLSVL.

The genes are TRBV11-2 and TRBJ1-1, with D possibly being TRBD1 (6 bases). The V end was cut by 7 bases, the J end by 1 base, with 13 bases between. The CDR3 has 14 residues. Germline V lookup: CDR1 SGHAT, CDR2 FQNNGV. CDR3 residues: CASTPGAANTEAFF. The CDR3 nucleotides are TGTGCCAGCACCCCAGGGGCAGCGAACACTGAAGCTTTCTTT.

Only a few counts were recorded for this clone. V gene TRBV30 combines with J gene TRBJ2-1; weak D call: TRBD2 (7 bases). Trimming cost V 3 bases and J 7 bases, with 16 bases left between them. The CDR3 is 14 amino acids. Germline CDR1 reads GTSNPN; CDR2 reads SVGIG (reference sequence). The CDR3: CAWRGRGGLNEQFF. CDR3 sequence (DNA): TGTGCCTGGAGAGGGAGGGGGGGTTTGAATGAGCAGTTCTTC. Drawing the rest from reference TRBV30 and TRBJ2-1, the complete variable domain is SQTIHQWPATLVQPVGSPLSLECTVEGTSNPNLYWYRQAAGRGLQLLFYSVGIGQISSEVPQNLSASRPQDRQFILSSKKLLLSDSGFYLCAWRGRGGLNEQFFGPGTRLTVL.

V usage is TRBV27 and J usage is TRBJ2-1; 8 bases fit TRBD1. The junction had 3 bases not matched to a gene; V was cut back by 4 bases and J by 1 base. This CDR3 region has 15 residues. Germline V gene sequence: CDR1 MNHEY, CDR2 SMNVEV (reference sequence). CDR3 loop: CASSSDRGSYNEQFF. As DNA, the CDR3 is TGTGCCAGCAGTTCAGACAGGGGTTCCTACAATGAGCAGTTCTTC.

This sequence joins TRBV5-1 and TRBJ2-2; TRBD1 aligns across 7 bases. CDR3 length equals 14 residues. V shed 0 bases, J shed 6 bases, and the junction held 2 bases outside the gene matches. The germline V gene has CDR1 SGHRS and CDR2 YFSETQ. As DNA, the CDR3 is TGCGCCAGCAGCTTGGGAGGGGGCCCCGGGGAGCTGTTTTTT. This gives the protein CASSLGGGPGELFF.